This T cell receptor (beta chain) was obtained from a study of T cells in Graves' hyperthyroidism and ophthalmopathy. This clonotype has ten or more counts. The CDR3 regions of TCR beta were amplified from RNA transcripts. HTBI primers were used for first-round RT-PCR of the TCR CDR3. Each CDR3 protein gets one entry after TCRdb re-called the multiplex PCR reads with MiXCR. The table lists hundreds of thousands of distinct CDR3 sequences, around 15% of them singletons, with 10% in the top ten. This clonotype was sampled from a young woman with Graves' hyperthyroidism. The source material was blood.

The DNA of the CDR3 is TGCAGTGCAGATAGACAGGGGACTGATACGCAGTATTTT. Residues: CSADRQGTDTQYF. This chain uses TRBV20-1 with TRBJ2-3, with TRBD1 identical over 8 bases. The CDR3 spans 13 residues. The V gene end was trimmed by 6 bases and the J gene end by 6 bases; junction bases not matched to a gene: 8. The germline CDR1 and CDR2 sequences are DFQATT and SNEGSKA (reference sequence).